This TCR beta chain comes out of a study of T-cell reconstitution after alpha-beta-depleted transplantation in children. This CDR3 contains 13 residues. The V gene lost 5 bases and the J gene lost 2 bases, with 13 bases spanning the gap. Germline-derived CDR1 and CDR2 are DFQATT and SNEGSKA (reference sequence). As for this clonotype: The antigen is not known.

It was with unique molecular identifiers that the TCRbeta library was prepared. TCRdb processed the PCR reads anew with MiXCR; each CDR3 protein has one entry. The repertoire holds 140,000 or so distinct CDR3 sequences, with 7.5% to 9% as singletons. Findings and limits, study-wide: After transplant, at about two months, alpha-beta T cells were reportedly derived from several hundred expanded graft clones. Newly produced T cells mostly accounted for T-cell counts and diversity one year post-transplant. After transplant, high TCRbeta diversity at day 60 in some patients arose from surviving recipient T cells and thymic progenitors.

The clonotype was recovered from a female patient aged 2-9 years who had a stem cell transplant for congenital amegakaryocytic thrombocytopenia, so the T cells may come from the graft donor. Sequences were derived from PBMCs, mostly from graft donor cells, sampled 180 days after TCRalphabeta/CD19-depleted stem cell transplant. The chain links TRBV20-1 to TRBJ2-7, with D perhaps matching TRBD2 (6 bases). CDR3 residues: CSAPGTAAYEQYF. CDR3 sequence (DNA): TGCAGTGCTCCCGGGACTGCAGCCTACGAGCAGTACTTC.